The entry that follows covers one T cell receptor (beta chain) sequence. The Seattle patients joined while their infection was active and were tracked longitudinally afterward. The record originates from a study of blood T cell repertoires in COVID-19. Study at large: Sites across the United States, Italy and Spain contributed samples from acute and convalescent COVID-19. PBMCs, B-cell-depleted T cells, or T cells provided the cDNA or gDNA that made up the material.

How the authors handled the data: Cell counts per sample came from amplifying reference gene primers. Measured with immunoSEQ multiplex PCR; TCRdb has only the in-frame clones, and not every one. Clone size and V and J calls were adopted from that table, with D and trimming inferred from the DNA. The sample has more than 300,000 clones; over 70% are singletons. The CDR3 consists of 14 residues. The ends lost 1 base at V and 4 bases at J; junction bases unmatched: 1. Germline lookup yields CDR1 SEHNR and CDR2 FQNEAQ (reference sequence). The TCR comes from a woman aged 50 to 65 with COVID-19, enrolled during active disease. This chain connects TRBV7-9 to TRBJ1-5; 7 nucleotides agree with TRBD1. The sequenced material came from peripheral blood. CDR3 bases: TGTGCCAGCAGCTTAGGGGGACAGAATCAGCCCCAGCATTTT. This codes for CASSLGGQNQPQHF.